The rows below give T cell receptor beta chains drawn from one sample of a study of synovial regulatory T cells in juvenile arthritis. TCRdb's copy holds only in-frame clones and misses some; the assay was immunoSEQ multiplex PCR. The listing contains around 10,000 clones. The specimen was Treg cells from blood. These receptors all stem from a donor aged 2-30 years with juvenile idiopathic arthritis. Both conserved end residues are part of each CDR3. The order of the fields is J gene, V gene, CDR3 protein.

j_call: TRBJ1-2
v_call: TRBV28
cdr3_aa: CASSPVGDYGYTF

j_call: TRBJ1-1
v_call: TRBV27
cdr3_aa: CASSLRRGLNTEAFF

j_call: TRBJ1-1
v_call: TRBV19
cdr3_aa: CASSTRTVTEAFF

j_call: TRBJ1-5
v_call: TRBV28
cdr3_aa: CASSLGNQPQHF

j_call: TRBJ1-3
v_call: TRBV6-1
cdr3_aa: CASSERPWDTIYF

j_call: TRBJ1-2
v_call: TRBV5-4
cdr3_aa: CASSLRLTNYGYTF

j_call: TRBJ2-7
v_call: TRBV5-4
cdr3_aa: CASSLGRAGRVYEQYF

j_call: TRBJ1-3
v_call: TRBV7-2
cdr3_aa: CASSLRGSGNTIYF

j_call: TRBJ2-2
v_call: TRBV19
cdr3_aa: CASSPTPRTSGSITGELFF

j_call: TRBJ1-3
v_call: TRBV5-1
cdr3_aa: CASSYQAGEGNTIYF

j_call: TRBJ1-4
v_call: TRBV7-9
cdr3_aa: CASSYGATTYEKLFF

j_call: TRBJ2-7
v_call: TRBV19
cdr3_aa: CASSGTGGRPSYEQYF

j_call: TRBJ2-2
v_call: TRBV6-6
cdr3_aa: CASTRAGGPNTGELFF

j_call: TRBJ2-3
v_call: TRBV7-9
cdr3_aa: CASSLALRDHSTDTQYF

j_call: TRBJ1-5
v_call: TRBV6-5
cdr3_aa: CASSLTAEQPQHF

j_call: TRBJ2-3
v_call: TRBV5-6
cdr3_aa: CASSLETSGKAAYF

j_call: TRBJ2-7
v_call: TRBV4-1
cdr3_aa: CASSQVGQGGNEQYF

j_call: TRBJ2-1
v_call: TRBV19
cdr3_aa: CASSKRGFSEQFF

j_call: TRBJ1-2
v_call: TRBV5-6
cdr3_aa: CASSLTGGGYTF

j_call: TRBJ1-2
v_call: TRBV6-6
cdr3_aa: CASSYDRGWSYGYTF

j_call: TRBJ1-3
v_call: TRBV15
cdr3_aa: CATSPRQGAAGNTIYF

j_call: TRBJ1-1
v_call: TRBV6-1
cdr3_aa: CASSEERGTEAFF

j_call: TRBJ2-7
v_call: TRBV6-5
cdr3_aa: CASSSGTPGSYEQYF

j_call: TRBJ2-7
v_call: TRBV11-2
cdr3_aa: CASSSMGRTGPRHEQYF

j_call: TRBJ2-3
v_call: TRBV19
cdr3_aa: CASSITGTGTDTQYF

j_call: TRBJ2-7
v_call: TRBV28
cdr3_aa: CASSLRTGAYEQYF

j_call: TRBJ1-5
v_call: TRBV5-4
cdr3_aa: CASSLGSNQPQHF

j_call: TRBJ1-1
v_call: TRBV10-1
cdr3_aa: CASSDPGGEAFF

j_call: TRBJ1-3
v_call: TRBV28
cdr3_aa: CASVKGGSGNTIYF

j_call: TRBJ1-5
v_call: TRBV5-6
cdr3_aa: CASSLWGAVQPQHF

j_call: TRBJ2-7
v_call: TRBV7-9
cdr3_aa: CASRKQGRHEQYF

j_call: TRBJ1-1
v_call: TRBV27
cdr3_aa: CASSLRAGLNTEAFF

j_call: TRBJ2-7
v_call: TRBV5-6
cdr3_aa: CASSLGVLHEQYF

j_call: TRBJ2-5
v_call: TRBV10-2
cdr3_aa: CASTAGETQYF

j_call: TRBJ2-7
v_call: TRBV14
cdr3_aa: CASSQGGPGTLPYEQYF

j_call: TRBJ1-1
v_call: TRBV7-8
cdr3_aa: CASRRSSGNTEAFF

j_call: TRBJ1-1
v_call: TRBV19
cdr3_aa: CATRTPGKNTEAFF

j_call: TRBJ2-2
v_call: TRBV14
cdr3_aa: CASSLWLNTGELFF

j_call: TRBJ2-7
v_call: TRBV4-3
cdr3_aa: CASSQVRGVGEQYF

j_call: TRBJ1-1
v_call: TRBV10-1
cdr3_aa: CASSGGANTEAFF